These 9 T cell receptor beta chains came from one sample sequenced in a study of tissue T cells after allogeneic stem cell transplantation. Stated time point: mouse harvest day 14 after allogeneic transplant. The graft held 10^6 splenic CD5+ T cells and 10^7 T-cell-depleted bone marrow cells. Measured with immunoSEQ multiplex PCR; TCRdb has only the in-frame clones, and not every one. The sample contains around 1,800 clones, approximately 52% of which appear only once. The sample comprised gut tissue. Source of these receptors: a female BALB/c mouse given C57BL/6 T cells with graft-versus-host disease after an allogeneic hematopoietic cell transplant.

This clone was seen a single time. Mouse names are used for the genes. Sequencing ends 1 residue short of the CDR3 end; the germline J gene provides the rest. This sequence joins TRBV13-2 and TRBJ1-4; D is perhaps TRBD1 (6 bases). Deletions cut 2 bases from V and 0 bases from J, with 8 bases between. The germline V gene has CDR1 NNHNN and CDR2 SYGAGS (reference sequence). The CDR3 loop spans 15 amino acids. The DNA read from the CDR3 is TGTGCCAGCGGTGAAGGGACATTTTCCAACGAAAGATTATTT. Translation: CASGEGTFSNERLF. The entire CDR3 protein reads CASGEGTFSNERLFF.

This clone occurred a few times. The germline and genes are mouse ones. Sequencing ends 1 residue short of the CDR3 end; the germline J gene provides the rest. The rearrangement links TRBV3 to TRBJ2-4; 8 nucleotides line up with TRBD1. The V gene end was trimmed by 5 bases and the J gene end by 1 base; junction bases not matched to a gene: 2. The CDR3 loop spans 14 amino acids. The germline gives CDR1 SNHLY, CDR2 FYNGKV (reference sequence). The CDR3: CASSPDRGQNTLYF. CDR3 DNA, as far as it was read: TGTGCCAGCAGCCCGGACAGGGGTCAAAACACCTTGTAC.

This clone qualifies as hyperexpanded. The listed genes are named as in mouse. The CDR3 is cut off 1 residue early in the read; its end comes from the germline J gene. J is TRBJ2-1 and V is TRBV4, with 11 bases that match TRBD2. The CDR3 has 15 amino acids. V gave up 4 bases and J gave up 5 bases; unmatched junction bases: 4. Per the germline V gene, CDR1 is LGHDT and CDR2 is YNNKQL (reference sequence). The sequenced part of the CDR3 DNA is TGTGCCAGCAGCTCGGGACTGGGGGATGATGCTGAGCAGTTC. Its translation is CASSSGLGDDAEQF. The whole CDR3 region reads CASSSGLGDDAEQFF.

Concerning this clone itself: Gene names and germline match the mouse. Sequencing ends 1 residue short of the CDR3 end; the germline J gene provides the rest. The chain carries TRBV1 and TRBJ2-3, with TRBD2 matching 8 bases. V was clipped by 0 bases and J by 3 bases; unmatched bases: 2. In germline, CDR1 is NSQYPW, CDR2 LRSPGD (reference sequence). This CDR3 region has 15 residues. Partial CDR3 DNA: TGCACCTGCAGTGCAGAGGCTGGGGGGGCAGAAACGCTGTAT. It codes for CTCSAEAGGAETLY. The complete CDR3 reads CTCSAEAGGAETLYF.

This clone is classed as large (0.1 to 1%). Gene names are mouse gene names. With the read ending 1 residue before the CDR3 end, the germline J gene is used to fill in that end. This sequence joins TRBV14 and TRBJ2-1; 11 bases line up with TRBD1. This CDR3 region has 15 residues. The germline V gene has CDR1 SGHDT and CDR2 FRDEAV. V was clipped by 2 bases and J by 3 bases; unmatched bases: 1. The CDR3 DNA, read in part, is TGTGCCAGCAGTTTGGGGACAGGGGGCTATGCTGAGCAGTTC. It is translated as CASSLGTGGYAEQF. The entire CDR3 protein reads CASSLGTGGYAEQFF.

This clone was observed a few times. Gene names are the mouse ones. The CDR3 reads CASSRRGANTEVFF. The CDR3 DNA, read in part, is TGTGCCAGCAGTCGCCGGGGGGCGAACACAGAAGTCTTC. J is TRBJ1-1 and V is TRBV26; D may be TRBD1 (6 bases). The CDR3 goes on 1 residue after the read ends, and that part is filled in from the germline J gene. Looked up from germline, CDR1 is KGHPV and CDR2 is FQNQEV (reference sequence). The CDR3 is made up of 14 amino acids. Deletions cut 4 bases from V and 1 base from J, with 10 bases between.

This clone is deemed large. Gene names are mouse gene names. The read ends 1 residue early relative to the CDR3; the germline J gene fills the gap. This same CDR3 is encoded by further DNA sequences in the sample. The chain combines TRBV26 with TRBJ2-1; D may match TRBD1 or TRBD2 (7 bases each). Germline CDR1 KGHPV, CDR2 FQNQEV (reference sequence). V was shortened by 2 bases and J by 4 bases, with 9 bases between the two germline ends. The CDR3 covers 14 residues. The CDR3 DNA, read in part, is TGTGCCAGCAGTCTGCAGGGGGGGTATGCTGAGCAGTTC. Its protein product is CASSLQGGYAEQF. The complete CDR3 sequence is CASSLQGGYAEQFF.

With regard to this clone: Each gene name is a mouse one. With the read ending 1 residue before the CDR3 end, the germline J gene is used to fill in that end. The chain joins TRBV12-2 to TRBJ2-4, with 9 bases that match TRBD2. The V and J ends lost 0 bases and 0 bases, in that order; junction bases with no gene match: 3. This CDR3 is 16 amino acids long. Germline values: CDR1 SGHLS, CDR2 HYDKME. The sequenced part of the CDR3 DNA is TGTGCCAGCTCTCTCAGCTGGGGGGGTAGTCAAAACACCTTGTAC. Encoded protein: CASSLSWGGSQNTLY. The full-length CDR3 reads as CASSLSWGGSQNTLYF.

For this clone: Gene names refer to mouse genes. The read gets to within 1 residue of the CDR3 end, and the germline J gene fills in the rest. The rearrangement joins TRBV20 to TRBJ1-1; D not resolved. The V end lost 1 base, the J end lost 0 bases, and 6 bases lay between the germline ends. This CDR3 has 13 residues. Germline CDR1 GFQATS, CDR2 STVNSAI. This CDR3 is CGARGAANTEVFF. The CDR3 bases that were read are TGTGGTGCTAGGGGGGCAGCAAACACAGAAGTCTTC.